The 4 T cell receptor beta chains below were found in one sample sequenced in a study of blood T cell repertoires in COVID-19. Assay: immunoSEQ multiplex PCR; the TCRdb copy retains only in-frame clones and omits some. The data contain 200,000 to 300,000 clones, around 89% of them singletons. The material sequenced was peripheral blood. The receptors originated from a middle-aged woman with acute or convalescent COVID-19.

This chain connects TRBV9 to TRBJ1-2; 7 bases are a match to TRBD1. Germline loops: CDR1 SGDLS, CDR2 YYNGEE. J gave up 3 bases and V 2 bases, and 1 base lay outside the gene matches. CDR3 length: 13 residues. CDR3 sequence reads: CASSVQGDYGYTF. For the CDR3, the DNA is TGTGCCAGCAGCGTCCAGGGGGACTATGGCTACACCTTC.

Only a few counts were recorded for this clone. The chain is built from TRBV5-5 and TRBJ1-2; D unresolved. Per the germline V gene, CDR1 is SGHKS and CDR2 is YYEKEE (reference sequence). This CDR3 has 14 residues. Trimming removed 4 bases from V and 0 bases from J, with 10 bases in between. The CDR3 bases are TGTGCCAGCAGCAAATCGTCTCCTAACTATGGCTACACCTTC. This encodes CASSKSSPNYGYTF.

V and J are TRBV7-8 and TRBJ2-3, with D perhaps matching TRBD2 (5 bases). The CDR3 contains 13 residues. Germline V gene data show CDR1 as SGHVS and CDR2 as FQNEAQ. V lost 3 bases and J 4 bases, leaving 8 bases between the germline ends. The CDR3 spells CASSLRVPDTQYF. In DNA, the CDR3 is TGTGCCAGCAGCTTGCGGGTACCAGATACGCAGTATTTT. Filled out from reference TRBV7-8 and TRBJ2-3, the complete variable domain reads GAGVSQSPRYKVAKRGQDVALRCDPISGHVSLFWYQQALGQGPEFLTYFQNEAQLDKSGLPSDRFFAERPEGSVSTLKIQRTQQEDSAVYLCASSLRVPDTQYFGPGTRLTVL.

This sequence joins TRBV11-2 and TRBJ2-5, with a tentative D call TRBD2 (6 bases). Germline V lookup: CDR1 SGHAT, CDR2 FQNNGV. Trimming left V 4 bases short and J 5 bases short, with 14 bases between. The CDR3 spans 14 residues. DNA of the CDR3: TGTGCCAGCAGCTATGGGGGGATCTTGGAGACCCAGTACTTC. Its protein is CASSYGGILETQYF. The full variable domain, completed using reference TRBV11-2 and TRBJ2-5, is EAGVAQSPRYKIIEKRQSVAFWCNPISGHATLYWYQQILGQGPKLLIQFQNNGVVDDSQLPKDRFSAERLKGVDSTLKIQPAKLEDSAVYLCASSYGGILETQYFGPGTRLLVL.